This T cell receptor (beta chain) originates from a study of identifying expanded T cells in peripheral blood. This CDR3 is built from 15 residues. Germline loops: CDR1 SGHTA, CDR2 FQGNSA. Trimming took off 3 bases at V and 5 bases at J, with 17 bases between the two ends. Method: immunoSEQ multiplex PCR; TCRdb's copy keeps in-frame clones and lacks some. The data show approximately 85,000 clones, with around 89% seen just once and under 20% held by the top ten. Collection occurred without any documented infections or immune events in donors. Study-wide results and limits: Variance in clone template counts between roughly two-week samples significantly increased with total template count across all healthy donors. Over about two and four weeks, about 15 and 19 clones changed, versus roughly 1.1 between replicates.

Note on this clone: Its antigen remains unknown.

Sequenced material: blood. The receptor was derived from a person aged 18 to 70 in good health. The V gene is TRBV7-2, the J gene TRBJ2-7; D is undetermined. The DNA for the CDR3 is TGTGCCAGCAGCTTGAATCAAGGTAGCCTCCACGAGCAGTACTTC. Residues: CASSLNQGSLHEQYF.